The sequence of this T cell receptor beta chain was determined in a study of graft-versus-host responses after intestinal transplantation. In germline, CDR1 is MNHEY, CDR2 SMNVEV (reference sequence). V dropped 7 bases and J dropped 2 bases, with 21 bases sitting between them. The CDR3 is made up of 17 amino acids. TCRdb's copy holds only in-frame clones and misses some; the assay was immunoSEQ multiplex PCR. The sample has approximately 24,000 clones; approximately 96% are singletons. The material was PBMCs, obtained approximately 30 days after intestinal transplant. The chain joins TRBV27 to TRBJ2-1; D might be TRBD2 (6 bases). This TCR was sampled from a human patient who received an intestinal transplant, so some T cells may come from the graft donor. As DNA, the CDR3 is TGTGCCAGCAATGGGCGGGGCAGCTCGATCCCCTACAATGAGCAGTTCTTC. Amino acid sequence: CASNGRGSSIPYNEQFF.